This TCR beta chain was observed in a study of graft-versus-host responses after intestinal transplantation. Study-wide results and limits: Recipient marrow harbored GvH clones, some of which surfaced first in ileum or blood.

Assay: immunoSEQ multiplex PCR; the TCRdb copy retains only in-frame clones and omits some. This sample has around 69,000 clones, with 90% found just once. With respect to this clone: What it binds is not known.

The origin of this receptor is a human donor who was the organ donor for an intestinal transplant. The starting material was unstimulated CD8+ T cells sorted from spleen or lymph node cells, obtained before transplant.

CDR3 sequence (DNA): TGTGCCAGCAGCTTAGGTCCGGACTTTTATGGCTACACCTTC. This translates into CASSLGPDFYGYTF. This chain links TRBV7-9 with TRBJ1-2; D ambiguous. V was trimmed by 1 base and J by 5 bases, leaving 11 bases between them. Germline CDR1 and CDR2: SEHNR and FQNEAQ (reference sequence). This CDR3 is built from 14 residues.